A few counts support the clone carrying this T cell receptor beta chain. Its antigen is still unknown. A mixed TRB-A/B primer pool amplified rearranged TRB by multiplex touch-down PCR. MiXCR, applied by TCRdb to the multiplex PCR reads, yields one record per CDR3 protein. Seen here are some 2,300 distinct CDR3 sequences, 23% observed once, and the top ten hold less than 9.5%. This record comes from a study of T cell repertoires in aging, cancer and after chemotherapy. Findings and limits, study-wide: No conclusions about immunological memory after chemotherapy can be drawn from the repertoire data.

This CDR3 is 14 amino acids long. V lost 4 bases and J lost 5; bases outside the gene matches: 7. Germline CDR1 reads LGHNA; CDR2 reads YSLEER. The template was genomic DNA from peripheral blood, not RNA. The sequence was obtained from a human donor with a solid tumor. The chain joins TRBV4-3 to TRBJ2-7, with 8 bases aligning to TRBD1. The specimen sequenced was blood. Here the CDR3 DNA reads TGCGCCAGCAGCCCGCATGCAGGGGGCGACGAGCAGTACTTC. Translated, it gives CASSPHAGGDEQYF.